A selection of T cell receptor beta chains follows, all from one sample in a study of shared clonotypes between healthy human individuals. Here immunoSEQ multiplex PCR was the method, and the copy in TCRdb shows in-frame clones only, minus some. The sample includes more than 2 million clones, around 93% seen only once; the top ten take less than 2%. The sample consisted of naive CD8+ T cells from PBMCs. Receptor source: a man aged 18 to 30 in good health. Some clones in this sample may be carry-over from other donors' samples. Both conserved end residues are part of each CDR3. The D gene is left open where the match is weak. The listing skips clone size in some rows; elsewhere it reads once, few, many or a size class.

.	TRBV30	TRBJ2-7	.	CAWSGGAPLEQYF	TGTGCCTGGAGTGGTGGAGCCCCCCTCGAGCAGTACTTC
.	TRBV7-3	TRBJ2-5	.	CASSLEGQRGETQYF	TGTGCCAGCAGCTTAGAAGGACAGCGGGGAGAGACCCAGTACTTC
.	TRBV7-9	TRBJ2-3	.	CASSHPTVAADTQYF	TGTGCCAGCAGCCACCCAACGGTAGCGGCAGATACGCAGTATTTT
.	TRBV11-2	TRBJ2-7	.	CASSLPGGPYEQYF	TGTGCCAGCAGCTTACCTGGGGGGCCCTACGAGCAGTACTTC
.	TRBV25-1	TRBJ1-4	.	CASAGPTLTTNEKLFF	TGTGCCAGCGCGGGACCTACCCTAACAACTAATGAAAAACTGTTTTTT
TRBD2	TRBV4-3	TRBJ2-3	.	CASSQDGTSGTSTDTQYF	TGCGCCAGCAGCCAAGATGGAACTAGCGGAACTAGCACAGATACGCAGTATTTT
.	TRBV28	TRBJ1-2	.	CASSLERGLDGYTF	TGTGCCAGCAGTTTAGAGAGGGGTTTGGATGGCTACACCTTC
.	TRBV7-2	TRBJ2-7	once	CASSLRWWSDSGPGEQYF	TGTGCCAGCAGCTTACGATGGTGGAGCGATAGCGGACCGGGCGAGCAGTACTTC
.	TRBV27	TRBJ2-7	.	CASSPSGSLSYEQYF	TGTGCCAGCAGTCCCTCGGGCAGTCTCTCCTACGAGCAGTACTTC
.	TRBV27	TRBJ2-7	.	CASSLLLGVQGHSYEQYF	TGTGCCAGCAGTTTATTATTGGGCGTTCAGGGACACTCCTACGAGCAGTACTTC
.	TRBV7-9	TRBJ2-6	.	CASSPGEAGANVLTF	TGTGCCAGCAGCCCCGGGGAGGCCGGGGCCAACGTCCTGACTTTC
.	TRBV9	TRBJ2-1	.	CASSVAGPSSYNEQFF	TGTGCCAGCAGCGTAGCCGGGCCGAGCTCCTACAATGAGCAGTTCTTC
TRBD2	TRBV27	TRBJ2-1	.	CASSSPSGKQFF	TGTGCCAGCAGTTCCCCTAGCGGGAAGCAGTTCTTC
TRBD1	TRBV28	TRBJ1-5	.	CASSHMTGSDQPQHF	TGTGCCAGCAGTCATATGACAGGGTCGGATCAGCCCCAGCATTTT
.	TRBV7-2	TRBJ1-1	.	CASSFRGRNTEAFF	TGTGCCAGCAGCTTCAGGGGCAGGAACACTGAAGCTTTCTTT
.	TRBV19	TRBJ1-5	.	CASSIVARAPLGQPQHF	TGTGCCAGTAGTATAGTGGCCAGGGCTCCGTTAGGTCAGCCCCAGCATTTT
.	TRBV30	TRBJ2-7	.	CAWRGMPSYEQYF	TGTGCCTGGAGGGGAATGCCGTCCTACGAGCAGTACTTC
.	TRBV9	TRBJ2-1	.	CASSAAPRNEQFF	TGTGCCAGCAGCGCAGCTCCCCGTAATGAGCAGTTCTTC
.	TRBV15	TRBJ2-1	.	CATSRDTPGRSNEQFF	TGTGCCACCAGCAGAGATACTCCCGGTCGGAGTAATGAGCAGTTCTTC
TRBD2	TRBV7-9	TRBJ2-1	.	CASSLVPRGDYGEQFF	TGTGCCAGCAGCTTAGTGCCACGCGGGGACTATGGTGAGCAGTTCTTC
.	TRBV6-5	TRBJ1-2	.	CASSYKGFGSYGYTF	TGTGCCAGCAGTTACAAGGGCTTTGGCTCCTATGGCTACACCTTC
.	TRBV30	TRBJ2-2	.	CAWSVGYTGELFF	TGTGCCTGGAGTGTTGGGTACACCGGGGAGCTGTTTTTT
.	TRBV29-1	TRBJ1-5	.	CSVETGRNQPQHF	TGCAGCGTTGAAACAGGGCGGAATCAGCCCCAGCATTTT
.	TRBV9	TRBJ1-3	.	CASSLVGPGNTIYF	TGTGCCAGCAGCCTAGTAGGCCCTGGAAACACCATATATTTT
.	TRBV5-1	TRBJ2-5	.	CASSKDRQETQYF	TGCGCCAGCAGCAAAGACAGGCAAGAGACCCAGTACTTC
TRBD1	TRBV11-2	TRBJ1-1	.	CASRGTGGTTEAFF	TGTGCCAGCAGGGGGACAGGGGGGACCACTGAAGCTTTCTTT
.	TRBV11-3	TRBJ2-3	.	CASSPTWDSDTDTQYF	TGTGCCAGCAGCCCCACGTGGGACTCTGACACAGATACGCAGTATTTT
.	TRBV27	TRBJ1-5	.	CASSLGQWGQPQHF	TGTGCCAGCAGTTTAGGACAATGGGGTCAGCCCCAGCATTTT
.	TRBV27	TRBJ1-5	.	CASSPIDIAGNQPQHF	TGTGCCAGCAGTCCTATTGACATAGCGGGCAATCAGCCCCAGCATTTT
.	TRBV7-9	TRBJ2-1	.	CASREDMYNEQFF	TGTGCCAGCAGAGAGGACATGTACAATGAGCAGTTCTTC
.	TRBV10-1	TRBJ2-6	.	CATLRSFGANVLTF	TGCGCCACCCTCCGCAGCTTTGGGGCCAACGTCCTGACTTTC
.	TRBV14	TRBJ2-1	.	CASSQDRWLANNEQFF	TGTGCCAGCAGCCAAGATCGTTGGCTAGCGAACAATGAGCAGTTCTTC
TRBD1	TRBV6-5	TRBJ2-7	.	CASSYFRDRVYEQYF	TGTGCCAGCAGTTACTTCCGGGACAGGGTATACGAGCAGTACTTC
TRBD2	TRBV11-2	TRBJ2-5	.	CASSLDGVAGETQYF	TGTGCCAGCAGCTTAGATGGTGTAGCGGGAGAGACCCAGTACTTC
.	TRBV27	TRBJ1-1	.	CASSIGRMNTEAFF	TGTGCCAGCAGTATAGGACGGATGAACACTGAAGCTTTCTTT
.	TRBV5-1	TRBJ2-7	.	CASSLNSHEQYF	TGCGCCAGCAGCTTGAACAGCCACGAGCAGTACTTC
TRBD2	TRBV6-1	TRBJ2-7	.	CASSEGISGMHYEQYF	TGTGCCAGCAGTGAAGGGATCAGCGGGATGCACTACGAGCAGTACTTC
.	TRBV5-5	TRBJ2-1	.	CASTPRPDSYLFDNEQFF	TGTGCCAGCACCCCCAGACCGGATTCGTACCTCTTTGACAATGAGCAGTTCTTC
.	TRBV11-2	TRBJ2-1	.	CASSLGIEGSYNEQFF	TGTGCCAGCAGCTTAGGAATTGAGGGCTCCTACAATGAGCAGTTCTTC
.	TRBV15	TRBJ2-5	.	CATSSRETQYF	TGTGCCACCAGCAGTCGAGAGACCCAGTACTTC
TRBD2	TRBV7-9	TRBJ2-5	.	CASSDWTSVKETQYF	TGTGCCAGCAGCGACTGGACTAGCGTGAAGGAGACCCAGTACTTC
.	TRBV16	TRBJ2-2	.	CASSQPEASVRGGELFF	TGTGCCAGCAGCCAGCCGGAGGCTAGCGTCCGGGGCGGGGAGCTGTTTTTT
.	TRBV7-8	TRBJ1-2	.	CASSPISGPGGRYTF	TGTGCCAGCAGCCCTATATCGGGCCCTGGTGGGCGCTACACCTTC
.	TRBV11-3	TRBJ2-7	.	CASSSGGEQYF	TGTGCCAGCAGCTCGGGTGGCGAGCAGTACTTC
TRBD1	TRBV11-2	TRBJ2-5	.	CASSYGTGRETQYF	TGTGCCAGCAGCTACGGGACAGGGAGGGAGACCCAGTACTTC
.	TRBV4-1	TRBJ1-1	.	CASAKVGRGANTEAFF	TGCGCCAGCGCGAAGGTCGGGCGGGGCGCGAACACTGAAGCTTTCTTT
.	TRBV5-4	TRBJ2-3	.	CASSYPPQGLGTDTQYF	TGTGCCAGCAGCTACCCCCCACAGGGCCTAGGCACAGATACGCAGTATTTT
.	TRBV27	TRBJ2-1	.	CASSFGRGNEQFF	TGTGCCAGCAGTTTTGGTCGGGGCAATGAGCAGTTCTTC
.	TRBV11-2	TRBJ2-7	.	CASRVTGRAYEQYF	TGTGCCAGCAGAGTAACAGGGCGTGCATACGAGCAGTACTTC
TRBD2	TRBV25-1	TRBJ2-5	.	CASSEWGGGETQYF	TGTGCCAGCAGTGAATGGGGGGGAGGGGAGACCCAGTACTTC
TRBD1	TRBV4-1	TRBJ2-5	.	CASSQDLGTDTEQETQYF	TGCGCCAGCAGCCAAGATTTAGGGACAGATACAGAACAAGAGACCCAGTACTTC
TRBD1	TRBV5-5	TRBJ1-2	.	CASSSGTGGEGYTF	TGTGCCAGCAGCTCCGGGACAGGGGGCGAAGGCTACACCTTC
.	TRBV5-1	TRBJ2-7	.	CASSLRGNSYEQYF	TGCGCCAGCAGCTTGAGGGGGAACTCCTACGAGCAGTACTTC
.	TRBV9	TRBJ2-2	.	CASSARSQGGELFF	TGTGCCAGCAGCGCACGATCCCAGGGCGGGGAGCTGTTTTTT
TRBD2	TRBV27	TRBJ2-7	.	CASSLGLGFYEQYF	TGTGCCAGCAGCCTGGGACTAGGTTTTTACGAGCAGTACTTC
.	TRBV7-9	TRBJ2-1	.	CASSFPRGRESSYNEQFF	TGTGCCAGCAGCTTCCCCCGGGGGCGGGAGAGTTCCTACAATGAGCAGTTCTTC
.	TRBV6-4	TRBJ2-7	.	CASIVGLGCFISYEQYF	TGTGCCAGCATAGTCGGACTGGGGTGTTTTATCTCCTACGAGCAGTACTTC
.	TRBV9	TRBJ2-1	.	CASSPEPGLGNNEQFF	TGTGCCAGCAGCCCTGAACCGGGACTTGGAAACAATGAGCAGTTCTTC
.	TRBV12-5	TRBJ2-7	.	CASGLTRNF	TGTGCTAGTGGTTTGACACGGAACTTC
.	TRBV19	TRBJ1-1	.	CASSFGYLNTEAFF	TGTGCCAGTAGCTTCGGATATCTGAACACTGAAGCTTTCTTT